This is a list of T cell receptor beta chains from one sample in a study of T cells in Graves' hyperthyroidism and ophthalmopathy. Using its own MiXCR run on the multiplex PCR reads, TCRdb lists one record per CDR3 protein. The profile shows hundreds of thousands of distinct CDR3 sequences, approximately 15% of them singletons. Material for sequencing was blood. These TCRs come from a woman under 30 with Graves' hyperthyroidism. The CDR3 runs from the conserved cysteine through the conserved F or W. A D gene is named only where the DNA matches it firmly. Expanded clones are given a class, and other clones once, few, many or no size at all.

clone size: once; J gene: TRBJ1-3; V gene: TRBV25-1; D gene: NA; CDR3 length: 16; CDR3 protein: CASSEQGFVSGNTIYF; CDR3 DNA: TGTGCCAGCAGTGAACAGGGCTTCGTCTCTGGAAACACCATATATTTT
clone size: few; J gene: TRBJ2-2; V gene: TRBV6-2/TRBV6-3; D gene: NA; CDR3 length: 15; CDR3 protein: CASSQTLTGTGELFF; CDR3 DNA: TGTGCCAGCAGTCAAACTTTGACAGGCACCGGGGAGCTGTTTTTT
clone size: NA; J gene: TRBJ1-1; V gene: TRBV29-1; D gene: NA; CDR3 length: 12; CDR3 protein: CSTPGGPVGAFF; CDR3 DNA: TGCAGCACCCCAGGTGGGCCCGTGGGCGCTTTCTTT
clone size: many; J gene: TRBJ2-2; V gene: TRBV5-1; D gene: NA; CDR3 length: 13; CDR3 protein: CASSLRGHGELFF; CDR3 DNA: TGCGCCAGCAGCTTAAGAGGTCACGGGGAGCTGTTTTTT
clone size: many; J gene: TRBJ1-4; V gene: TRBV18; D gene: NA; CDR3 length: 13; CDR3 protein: CASSPGAGEKLFF; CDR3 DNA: TGTGCCAGCTCACCAGGAGCTGGGGAAAAACTGTTTTTT
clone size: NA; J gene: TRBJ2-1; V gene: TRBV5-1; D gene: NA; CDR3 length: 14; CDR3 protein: CASRSGPSYNEQFF; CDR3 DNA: TGCGCCAGCAGGTCAGGGCCGTCCTACAATGAGCAGTTCTTC
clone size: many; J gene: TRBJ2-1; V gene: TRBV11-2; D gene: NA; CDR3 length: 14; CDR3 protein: CASSAIVRYNEQFF; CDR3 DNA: TGTGCCAGCAGCGCTATAGTTCGGTACAATGAGCAGTTCTTC
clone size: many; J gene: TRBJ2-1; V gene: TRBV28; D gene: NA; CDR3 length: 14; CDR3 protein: CASTFRSGYNEQFF; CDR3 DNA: TGTGCCAGCACCTTTAGATCGGGGTACAATGAGCAGTTCTTC
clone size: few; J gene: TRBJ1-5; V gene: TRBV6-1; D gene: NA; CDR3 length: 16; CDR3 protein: CASSFLQGTSIDPQHF; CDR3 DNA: TGTGCCAGCAGTTTCCTACAGGGCACGTCCATCGATCCCCAGCATTTT
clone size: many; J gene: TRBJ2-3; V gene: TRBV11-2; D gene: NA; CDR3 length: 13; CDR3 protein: CASSRGLPDTQYF; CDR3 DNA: TGTGCCAGCAGCCGAGGGCTCCCAGATACGCAGTATTTT
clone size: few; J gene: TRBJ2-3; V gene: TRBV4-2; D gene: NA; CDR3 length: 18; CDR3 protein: CASSQGSAWTEGTDTQYF; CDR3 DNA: TGTGCCAGCAGCCAAGGTAGCGCATGGACGGAGGGCACAGATACGCAGTATTTT
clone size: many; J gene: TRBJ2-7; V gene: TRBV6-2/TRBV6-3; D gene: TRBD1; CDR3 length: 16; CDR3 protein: CASSYVPTGDSYEQYF; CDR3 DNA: TGTGCCAGCAGTTACGTCCCGACAGGGGACTCCTACGAGCAGTACTTC
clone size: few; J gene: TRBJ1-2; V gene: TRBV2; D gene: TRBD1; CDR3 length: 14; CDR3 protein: CASRELRDRTYHTF; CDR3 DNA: TGTGCCAGCAGGGAACTCCGGGACAGAACCTATCACACCTTC
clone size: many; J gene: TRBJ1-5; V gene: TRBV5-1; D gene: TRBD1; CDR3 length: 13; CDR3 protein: CASRQGSNQPQHF; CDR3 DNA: TGCGCCAGCCGACAGGGTAGCAATCAGCCCCAGCATTTT
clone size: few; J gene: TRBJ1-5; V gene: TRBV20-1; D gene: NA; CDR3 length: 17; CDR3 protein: CSARQGSFLFSNQPQHF; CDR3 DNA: TGCAGTGCTAGACAGGGAAGTTTTCTTTTTAGCAATCAGCCCCAGCATTTT
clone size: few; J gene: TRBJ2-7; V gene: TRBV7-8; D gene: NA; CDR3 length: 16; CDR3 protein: CASSHWGVGASYEQYF; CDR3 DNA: TGTGCCAGCAGCCACTGGGGGGTGGGCGCCTCCTACGAGCAGTACTTC
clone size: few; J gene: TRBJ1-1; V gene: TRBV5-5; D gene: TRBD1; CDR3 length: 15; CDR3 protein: CASRLGDRGGTEAFF; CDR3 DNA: TGTGCCAGCAGATTGGGGGACAGGGGAGGCACTGAAGCTTTCTTT
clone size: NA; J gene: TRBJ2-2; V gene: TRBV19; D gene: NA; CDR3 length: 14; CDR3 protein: CATSKLAMTGELFF; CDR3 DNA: TGTGCCACCTCGAAACTAGCAATGACCGGGGAGCTGTTTTTT
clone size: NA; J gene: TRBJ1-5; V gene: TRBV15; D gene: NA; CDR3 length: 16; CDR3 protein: CATSRDPNQGNQPQHF; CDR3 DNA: TGTGCCACCAGCAGAGATCCTAACCAAGGCAATCAGCCCCAGCATTTT
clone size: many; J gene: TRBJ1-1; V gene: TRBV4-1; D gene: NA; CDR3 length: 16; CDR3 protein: CASSQAGNSPNTEAFF; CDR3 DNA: TGCGCCAGCAGCCAAGCAGGGAATTCACCGAACACTGAAGCTTTCTTT
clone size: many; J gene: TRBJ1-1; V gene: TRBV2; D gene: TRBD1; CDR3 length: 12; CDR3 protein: CASSEGQNEAFF; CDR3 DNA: TGTGCCAGCAGTGAGGGACAGAATGAAGCTTTCTTT
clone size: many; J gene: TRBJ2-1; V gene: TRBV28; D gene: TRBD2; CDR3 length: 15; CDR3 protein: CASSLSGTQGYEQFF; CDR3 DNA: TGTGCCAGCAGTCTTAGCGGGACCCAGGGATATGAGCAGTTCTTC
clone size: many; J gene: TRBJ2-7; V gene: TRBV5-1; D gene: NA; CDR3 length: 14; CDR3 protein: CASTVNGPSYEQYF; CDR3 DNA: TGCGCCAGCACAGTGAACGGACCCTCCTACGAGCAGTACTTC
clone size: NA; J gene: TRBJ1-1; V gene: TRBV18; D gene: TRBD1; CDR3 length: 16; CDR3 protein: CASSPSLQGVNTEAFF; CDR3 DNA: TGTGCCAGCTCACCATCACTGCAGGGGGTGAACACTGAAGCTTTCTTT
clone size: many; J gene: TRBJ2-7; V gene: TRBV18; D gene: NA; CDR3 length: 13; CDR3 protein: CASSQGWVNEQYF; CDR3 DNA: TGTGCCAGCTCACAGGGCTGGGTAAACGAGCAGTACTTC
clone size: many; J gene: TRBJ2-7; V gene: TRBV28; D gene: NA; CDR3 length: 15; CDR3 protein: CASSPLQGGHYEQYF; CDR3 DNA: TGTGCCAGCAGTCCCCTCCAGGGGGGCCACTACGAGCAGTACTTC
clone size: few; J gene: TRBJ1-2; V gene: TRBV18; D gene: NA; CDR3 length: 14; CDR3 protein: CASSPLSTEYGYTF; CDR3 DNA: TGTGCCAGCTCACCTCTTTCCACGGAGTATGGCTACACCTTC
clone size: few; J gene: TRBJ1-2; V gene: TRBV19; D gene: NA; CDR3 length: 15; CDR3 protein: CASSVYGDISYGYTF; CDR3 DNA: TGTGCCAGTAGCGTGTACGGGGATATAAGCTATGGCTACACCTTC
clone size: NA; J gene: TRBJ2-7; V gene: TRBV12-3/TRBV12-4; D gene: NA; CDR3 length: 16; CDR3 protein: CASSLALGLGSHEQYF; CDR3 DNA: TGTGCCAGCAGTTTAGCCTTGGGCCTCGGTAGCCACGAGCAGTACTTC
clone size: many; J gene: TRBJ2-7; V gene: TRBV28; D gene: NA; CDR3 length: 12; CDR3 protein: CASTLQGYEQYF; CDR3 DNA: TGTGCCAGCACCTTACAGGGCTACGAGCAGTACTTC
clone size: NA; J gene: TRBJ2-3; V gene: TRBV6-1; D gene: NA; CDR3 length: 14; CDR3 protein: CASRTASFTDTQYF; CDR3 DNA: TGTGCCAGCCGAACAGCGTCGTTCACAGATACGCAGTATTTT
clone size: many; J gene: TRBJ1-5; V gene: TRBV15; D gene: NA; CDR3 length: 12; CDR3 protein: CATSRDFQPQHF; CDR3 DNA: TGTGCCACCAGCAGAGATTTTCAGCCCCAGCATTTT
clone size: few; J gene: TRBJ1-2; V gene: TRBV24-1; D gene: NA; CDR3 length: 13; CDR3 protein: CATSVQGSSGYTF; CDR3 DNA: TGTGCCACCAGTGTCCAGGGCTCGAGTGGCTACACCTTC
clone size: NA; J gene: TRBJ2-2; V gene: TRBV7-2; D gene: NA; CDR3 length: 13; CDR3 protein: CASSFERTGELFF; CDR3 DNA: TGTGCCAGCAGTTTTGAAAGGACCGGGGAGCTGTTTTTT
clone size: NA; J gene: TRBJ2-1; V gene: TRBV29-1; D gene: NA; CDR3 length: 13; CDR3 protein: CSVEDASNNEQFF; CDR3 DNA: TGCAGCGTTGAAGATGCCAGCAACAATGAGCAGTTCTTC
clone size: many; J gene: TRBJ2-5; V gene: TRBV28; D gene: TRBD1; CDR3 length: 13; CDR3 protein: CASSLRQGETQYF; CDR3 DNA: TGTGCCAGCAGCTTAAGACAGGGAGAGACCCAGTACTTC
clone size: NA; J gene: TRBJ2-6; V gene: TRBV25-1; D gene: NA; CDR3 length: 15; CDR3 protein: CVSSGGPSGANVLTF; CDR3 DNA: TGTGTCAGCAGTGGGGGTCCCTCTGGGGCCAACGTCCTGACTTTC
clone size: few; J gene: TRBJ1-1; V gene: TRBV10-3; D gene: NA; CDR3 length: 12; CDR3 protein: CAISYRDTEAFF; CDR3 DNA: TGTGCCATCAGTTACAGGGACACTGAAGCTTTCTTT
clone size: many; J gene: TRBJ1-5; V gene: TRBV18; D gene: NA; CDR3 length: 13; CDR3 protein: CASSPERNQPQHF; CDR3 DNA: TGTGCCAGCTCACCGGAGAGAAATCAGCCCCAGCATTTT
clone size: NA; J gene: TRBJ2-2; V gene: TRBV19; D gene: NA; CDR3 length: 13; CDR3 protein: CASSWSGTGELFF; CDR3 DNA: TGTGCCAGCTCTTGGAGTGGCACCGGGGAGCTGTTTTTT
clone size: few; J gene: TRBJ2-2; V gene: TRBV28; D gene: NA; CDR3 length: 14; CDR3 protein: CASSFSGVTGELFF; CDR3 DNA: TGTGCCAGCAGTTTTTCGGGGGTCACCGGGGAGCTGTTTTTT
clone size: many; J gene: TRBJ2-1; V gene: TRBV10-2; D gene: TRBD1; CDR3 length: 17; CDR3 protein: CASSEVPGTGVGDEQFF; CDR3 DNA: TGCGCCAGCAGTGAGGTTCCCGGGACAGGGGTGGGGGATGAGCAGTTCTTC
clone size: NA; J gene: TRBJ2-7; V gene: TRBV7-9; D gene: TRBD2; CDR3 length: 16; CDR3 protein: CASSLGDSAGVYEQYF; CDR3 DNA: TGTGCCAGCAGCTTAGGGGACTCGGCGGGAGTCTACGAGCAGTACTTC
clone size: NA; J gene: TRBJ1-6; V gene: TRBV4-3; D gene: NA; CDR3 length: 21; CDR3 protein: CASSQDVRRGPESSYNSPLHF; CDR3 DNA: TGCGCCAGCAGCCAAGATGTCCGGAGGGGCCCCGAGAGCTCCTATAATTCACCCCTCCACTTT
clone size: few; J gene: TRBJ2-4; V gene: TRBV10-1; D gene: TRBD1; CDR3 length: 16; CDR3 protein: CASTSTGAAYKNIQYF; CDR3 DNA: TGCGCCAGCACCTCCACAGGGGCGGCCTACAAAAACATTCAGTACTTC
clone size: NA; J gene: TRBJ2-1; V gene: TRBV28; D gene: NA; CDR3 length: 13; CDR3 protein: CACSTRGGREQFF; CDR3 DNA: TGTGCCTGCAGTACCCGAGGGGGTCGCGAGCAGTTCTTC
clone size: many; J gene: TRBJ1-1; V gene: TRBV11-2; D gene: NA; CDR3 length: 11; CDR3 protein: CASGGVTEAFF; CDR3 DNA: TGTGCCAGCGGAGGGGTCACTGAAGCTTTCTTT
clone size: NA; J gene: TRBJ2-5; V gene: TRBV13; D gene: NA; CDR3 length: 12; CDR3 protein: CASRRGVETQCF; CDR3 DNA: TGTGCCAGCAGGCGTGGGGTAGAGACCCAGTGCTTC
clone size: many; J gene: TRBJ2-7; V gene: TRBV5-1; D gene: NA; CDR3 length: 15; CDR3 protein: CASSPSSVSSYEQYF; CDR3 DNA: TGCGCCAGCAGTCCCTCTAGCGTAAGCTCCTACGAGCAGTACTTC
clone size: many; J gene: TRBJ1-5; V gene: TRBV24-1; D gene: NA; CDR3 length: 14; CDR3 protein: CATSDSGQGQPQHF; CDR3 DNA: TGTGCCACCAGTGATTCGGGGCAGGGTCAGCCCCAGCATTTT
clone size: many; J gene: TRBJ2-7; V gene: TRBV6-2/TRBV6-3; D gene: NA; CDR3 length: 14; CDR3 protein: CASRRPWENYEQYF; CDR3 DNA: TGTGCCAGCAGGAGACCTTGGGAGAACTACGAGCAGTACTTC
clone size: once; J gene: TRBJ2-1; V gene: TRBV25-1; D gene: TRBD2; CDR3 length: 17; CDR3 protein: CASSPGSGSQGRNEQFF; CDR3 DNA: TGTGCCAGCAGTCCAGGAAGCGGGAGTCAGGGTCGGAATGAGCAGTTCTTC
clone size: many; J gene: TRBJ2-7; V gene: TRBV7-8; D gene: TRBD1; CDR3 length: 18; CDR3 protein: CASSPTRLGQGHSYEQYF; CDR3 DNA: TGTGCCAGCAGCCCCACCAGACTAGGACAGGGCCATTCCTACGAGCAGTACTTC
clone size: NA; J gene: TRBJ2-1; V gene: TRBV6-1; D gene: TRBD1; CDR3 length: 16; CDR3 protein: CASSHGQGSLWDEQFF; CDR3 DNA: TGTGCCAGCAGCCACGGACAGGGGAGCTTGTGGGATGAGCAGTTCTTC
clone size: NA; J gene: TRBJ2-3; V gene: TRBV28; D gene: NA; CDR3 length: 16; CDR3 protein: CASSLMSAETSYTQYF; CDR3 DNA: TGTGCCAGCAGTTTAATGAGTGCGGAGACCAGCTATACGCAGTATTTT
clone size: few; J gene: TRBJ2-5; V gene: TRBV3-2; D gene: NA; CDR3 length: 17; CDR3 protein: CASSPTLTWTYQETQYF; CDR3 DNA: TGTGCCAGCAGCCCAACTCTTACCTGGACTTACCAAGAGACCCAGTACTTC
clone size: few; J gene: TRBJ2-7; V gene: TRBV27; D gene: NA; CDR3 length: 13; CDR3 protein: CASSLSSQYEQYF; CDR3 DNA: TGTGCCAGCAGTTTATCCTCCCAATACGAGCAGTACTTC
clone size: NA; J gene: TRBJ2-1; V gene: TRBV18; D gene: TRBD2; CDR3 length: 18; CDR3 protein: CASSPNLGLAGAYNEQFF; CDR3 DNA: TGTGCCAGCTCACCAAATTTGGGACTAGCGGGAGCCTACAATGAGCAGTTCTTC
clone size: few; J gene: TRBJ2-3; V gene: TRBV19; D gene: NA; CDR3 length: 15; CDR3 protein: CASSMRRVGTDTQYF; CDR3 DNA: TGTGCCAGTAGTATGCGGCGGGTTGGTACAGATACGCAGTATTTT